The following is a TCR beta chain sequence with its context. Its matching antigen is unknown. V lost 1 base, J lost 3 bases, and 9 bases lay in between. The CDR3 runs to 14 residues. The germline gives CDR1 MGHRA, CDR2 YSYEKL. TCR alpha and TCR beta cDNA libraries carrying sample barcodes and UMIs were produced by 5'RACE using constant-segment primers. A single record per CDR3 protein comes from TCRdb applying MiXCR to the 5' RACE reads. The top ten clones hold approximately 14% of a sample with about 130,000 distinct CDR3 sequences, about 16% of them seen once. This sample was taken from a study of T-cell memory formation after mild COVID-19. Study background: The two donors had largely donor-specific TCR clusters.

Study conclusions and caveats: There were some responding clones in pre-infection memory, which suggested that cross-reactive memory had joined. Contracting clones from day 15 to 85 had balanced CD4/CD8; later expanders favoured CD4+.

The clonotype originates from an adult woman who had mild COVID-19 (a few samples of this study predate the infection). Cell type and time point are not known. The V call is TRBV4-1, the J call TRBJ1-2, with no clear D. Sequencing was performed on PBMCs or a T cell subset sorted from them (not recorded which). This CDR3 is CASSQVPRYYGYTF. For the CDR3, the DNA is TGCGCCAGCAGCCAAGTCCCTCGGTACTATGGCTACACCTTC.